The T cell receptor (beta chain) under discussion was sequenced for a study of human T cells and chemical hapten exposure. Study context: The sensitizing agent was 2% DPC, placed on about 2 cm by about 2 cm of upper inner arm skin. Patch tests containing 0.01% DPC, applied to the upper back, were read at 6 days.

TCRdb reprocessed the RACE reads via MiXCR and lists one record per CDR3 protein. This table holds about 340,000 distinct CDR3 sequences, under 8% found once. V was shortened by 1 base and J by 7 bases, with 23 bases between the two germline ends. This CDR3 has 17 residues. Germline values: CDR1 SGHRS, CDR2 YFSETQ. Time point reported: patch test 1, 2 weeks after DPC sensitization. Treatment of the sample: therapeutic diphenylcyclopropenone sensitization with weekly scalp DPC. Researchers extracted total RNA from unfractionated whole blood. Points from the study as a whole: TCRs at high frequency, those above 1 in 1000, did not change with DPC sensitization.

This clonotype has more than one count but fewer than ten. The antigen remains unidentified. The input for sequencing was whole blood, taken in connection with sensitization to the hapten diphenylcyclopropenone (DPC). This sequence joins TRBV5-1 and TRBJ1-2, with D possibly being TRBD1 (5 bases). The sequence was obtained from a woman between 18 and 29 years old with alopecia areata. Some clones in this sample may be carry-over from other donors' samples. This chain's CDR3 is CASSLFGLGSQGAGYTF. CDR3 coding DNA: TGCGCCAGCAGCTTGTTTGGCCTTGGATCTCAGGGCGCTGGCTACACCTTC.